This TCR beta chain was recorded in a study of glioma-infiltrating T cells after dendritic cell vaccination. General study findings and limits: Estimated pretreatment TIL content predicted outcome after dendritic cell vaccination. Survival was not directly related to TCR clonality in these patients. Complete blood and tumor specimen sets were limited to few patients.

A word on this clone: What it binds is unknown.

The CDR3 totals 17 residues. Selection required adequate fresh-frozen tumor tissue plus more than two years' survival data. Sequencing used immunoSEQ multiplex PCR; TCRdb keeps in-frame clones, though not all of them. The sample yields just under 85,000 clones, around nine tenths seen once. The sample consisted of blood, taken before dendritic cell vaccination. This sequence originates from a human donor with glioblastoma. The chain has TRBV12-1 and TRBJ2-5; TRBD2, the table's D call, lacks a check against the DNA. TRBV12-1 is classified as a pseudogene. The CDR3 loop reads CASSLRPSGRAEETQYF. Written as DNA, the CDR3 is TGTGCCAGCAGCCTCCGCCCTAGCGGGAGGGCCGAGGAGACCCAGTACTTC.